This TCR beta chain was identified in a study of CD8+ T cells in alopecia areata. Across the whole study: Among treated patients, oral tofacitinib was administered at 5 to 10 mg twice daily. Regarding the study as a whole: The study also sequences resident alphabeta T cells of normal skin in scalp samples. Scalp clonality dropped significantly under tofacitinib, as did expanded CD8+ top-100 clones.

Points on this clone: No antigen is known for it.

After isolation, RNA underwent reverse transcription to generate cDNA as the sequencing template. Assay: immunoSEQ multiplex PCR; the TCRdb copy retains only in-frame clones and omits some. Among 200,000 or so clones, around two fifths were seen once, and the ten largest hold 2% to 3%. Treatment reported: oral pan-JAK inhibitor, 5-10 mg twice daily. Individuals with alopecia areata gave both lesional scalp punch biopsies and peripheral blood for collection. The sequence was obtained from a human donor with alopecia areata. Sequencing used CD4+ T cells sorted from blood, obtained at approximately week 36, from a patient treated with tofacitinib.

The CDR3 spells CSALDSYYEQYF. As DNA, the CDR3 is TGCAGCGCCTTGGACAGCTACTACGAGCAGTACTTC. The chain recombines TRBV29-1 with TRBJ2-7, with D tentatively TRBD1 (6 bases). Trimming removed 7 bases at V and 3 bases at J, with 13 bases between. The CDR3 contains 12 residues. The V gene's germline CDR1 is SQVTM and CDR2 ANQGSEA.